This TCR beta chain was identified during a study of vaccination effects on CD4 cells after COVID-19. Pools of viral peptides were used by the ViraFEST assay to expand antigen-specific CD4+ T cells ahead of sequencing. After around 10 days in culture, the CD4+ T cells were isolated. SARS-CoV-2 infection was confirmed by PCR in the person between March and December 2020. Supplemented with about 10 IU/ml IL-2 and about 10 ug/ml peptides, a few million PBMC per well were kept in culture. Produced via immunoSEQ multiplex PCR; TCRdb's table is partial and in-frame only. The sample contains roughly 70,000 clones, roughly 73% of which appear only once. The V gene end was trimmed by 5 bases and the J gene end by 0 bases; junction bases not matched to a gene: 12. The germline gives CDR1 SGHTA, CDR2 FQGTGA. This CDR3 has 17 residues. This clone was seen once. No antigen is known for it.

The receptor was derived from a human donor who had a prior SARS-CoV-2 infection. The chain joins TRBV7-3 to TRBJ1-1; 7 positions match TRBD1. The sample here was CD4+ T cells from PBMCs cultured with HIV peptides, taken before COVID-19 vaccination. This sample's subset: HIV-1 Nef peptide pool negative control/reference culture. The CDR3 sequence is CASSPLGEGQMNTEAFF. CDR3 sequence (DNA): TGTGCCAGCAGCCCGCTGGGGGAGGGACAGATGAACACTGAAGCTTTCTTT.